This paragraph reports one TCR beta chain. Its antigen is unknown. Base qualities are not provided; no much larger clone lies one nucleotide away. The sample comes from a study of human T cells and chemical hapten exposure (dated by TCRdb to about 2021). In the study overall: For sensitization, 2% DPC in acetone was applied to a 2 cm by 2 cm area of upper inner arm skin. Patients additionally received weekly therapeutic DPC doses to the scalp throughout the roughly 23-week study period. Patch testing on the upper back used Finn chambers containing 0.01% DPC, with scoring done after 6 days according to International Contact Dermatitis Research Group standards. The mostly female patient cohort included alopecia areata with under or over 50% scalp involvement, alopecia totalis and alopecia universalis. Libraries were pooled for sequencing, and variation in per-sample TCR yields was attributed mainly to small differences in library volumes within the pool. This study followed changes in the peripheral blood TCR repertoire in vivo during primary and secondary sensitization of alopecia patients to the hapten diphenylcyclopropenone (DPC). Blood was sampled from patients pre-sensitization (week 0) and at 2, 6 and about 24 weeks after DPC sensitization. Blood for TCR sequencing was provided by twenty-nine alopecia patients at one to four time points (pre-sensitization, 2, 6 and 24 weeks). What the authors observed across the whole study: Significantly more large CDR3 similarity clusters were formed by expanded TCRs than by pre-sensitization or healthy control sets, consistent with antigen-driven responses. All patients had alopecia, a presumed autoimmune disease, so their immune response might differ from that of healthy individuals. After repeated subsampling, changes were observed in the strength of the expansion versus patch-test correlation and in the threshold at which the correlation became significant. Patch test score was positively correlated with the number of PT1 expanded TCRs, with significance at thresholds 8, 16 and 32 but not at 4. No change with DPC sensitization was found in the number of TCRs above 1 in 1000 frequency, and no evidence of global repertoire structure alterations was found.

CDR1 is given as SQVTM and CDR2 as ANQGSEA, both from the germline V gene. The germline V end is reduced by 4 bases and the J end by 15 bases; junction bases left unmatched: 7. From the cysteine through the phenylalanine, the CDR3 covers 13 amino acids. The retained sequence is limited to the CDR3, 39 bases, with the frame set at the first base. Library preparation was by RACE. Sequencing used a NextSeq 500. Library preparation attached unique molecular identifiers to individual cDNA molecules for quantitative, reproducible TCR counting. From each blood RNA sample, both TCR alpha and TCR beta chains were sequenced. In the source study's methods: A median of roughly 100,000 TCRs per sample was observed, with a range of about 20,000 to 750,000. V, J and CDR3 annotation of the TCR reads was carried out using the Decombinator software suite. For PS versus PT1 abundance plots, all samples were subsampled to the same number of TCRs (28,000). Expanded TCRs were defined as absent before sensitization and observed at least eight times at the 2-week time point. The public reads were run again by TCRdb, first through fastp at Q25 and then through MiXCR, and only productive beta chains were kept. For every CDR3 protein sequence, its rows merge into one entry that carries the most common genes and DNA. TCRdb, not the authors, supplied the V and J calls. The sample contains about 97,000 distinct CDR3 sequences, around a quarter of them found a single time. The top ten clonotypes cover 10% to 13% of the sample.

Explained via the paper, the time point label denotes: patch test 3, about 24 weeks after DPC sensitization. The sample's treatment or condition label, decoded: therapeutic diphenylcyclopropenone sensitization with weekly scalp DPC. At each patch-test visit, blood was drawn before the patch test was applied. Eligible patients were aged 18 to 70, diagnosed with alopecia, deemed suitable for DPC therapy, and excluded if pregnant. Unfractionated whole blood was collected in Tempus Blood RNA tubes, and total RNA was extracted from that blood. Here the sequenced sample was whole blood, taken in connection with sensitization to the hapten diphenylcyclopropenone (DPC). The clonotype was recovered from a man aged 40-50 years with alopecia areata. Some clones in this sample may be carry-over from other donors' samples. The chain uses TRBV29-1 and TRBJ2-1, with TRBD2 identical over 15 junction bases. CDR3 loop: CSVVRTSGRAPFF. The nucleotide sequence reads as follows: TGCAGCGTTGTAAGGACTAGCGGGAGGGCACCGTTCTTC.